These 24 T cell receptor beta chains originate from one sample sequenced in a study of Ad26.COV2.S vaccination and SARS-CoV-2 variants. Noted treatment: roughly 20 received Ad26.COV2.S at low or high dose, single or two shots; several received placebo; per-sample allocation not given. Repertoires come from day 63 after the first vaccine or placebo injection. TCRdb's table, derived via immunoSEQ multiplex PCR, lists solely in-frame clones and lacks some. The sample includes more than 300,000 clones, around 81% of them seen just once. Material: peripheral blood, obtained in a trial of Ad26.COV2.S vaccine versus placebo. The receptor set was obtained from a person between 18 and 65 years old who received the Ad26.COV2.S COVID-19 vaccine or a placebo.

The CDR3 DNA follows: TGTGCCAGCAGGCCCGGGACAACCTCCTACGAGCAGTACTTC. Protein: CASRPGTTSYEQYF. The genes are TRBV28 and TRBJ2-7; D possibly corresponds to TRBD1 (6 bases). Per the germline V gene, CDR1 is MDHEN and CDR2 is SYDVKM. The CDR3 extends over 14 amino acids. With 6 bases removed from V and 0 bases from J, the gap between germline ends came to 12 bases.

The rearrangement joins TRBV5-1 to TRBJ1-1; unclear D gene. The CDR3 length is 14 residues. Germline assignment: CDR1 SGHRS and CDR2 YFSETQ. Trimming pared 4 bases from V and 2 bases from J, leaving 12 bases between. This CDR3 is CASSPRTANTEAFF. The CDR3 nucleotides are TGCGCCAGCAGCCCTAGGACGGCTAACACTGAAGCTTTCTTT. The full variable domain, completed using reference TRBV5-1 and TRBJ1-1, is KAGVTQTPRYLIKTRGQQVTLSCSPISGHRSVSWYQQTPGQGLQFLFEYFSETQRNKGNFPGRFSGRQFSNSRSEMNVSTLELGDSALYLCASSPRTANTEAFFGQGTRLTVV.

The V gene is TRBV28, the J gene TRBJ2-4; 7 bases line up with TRBD1. The CDR3 has 20 amino acids. Germline V gene sequence: CDR1 MDHEN, CDR2 SYDVKM. Losses at the gene ends were 4 bases for V and 5 bases for J; bases not matched to a gene: 23. The CDR3 protein is CASSSLGTVFSNVNENIQYF. The CDR3 bases are TGTGCCAGCAGTTCACTCGGGACAGTCTTTTCTAACGTTAATGAAAACATTCAGTACTTC.

This clone was counted only a few times. The chain employs TRBV2 and TRBJ1-1; possible D gene TRBD1, 5 bases. This CDR3 comprises 14 residues. CDR1 and CDR2 (germline): SNHLY, FYNNEI. V shed 4 bases and J shed 5 bases, with 14 bases lying between them. The CDR3 coding sequence is TGTGCCAGCAGTGCGAGGGGATGGACTACTGAAGCTTTCTTT. Protein: CASSARGWTTEAFF.

V and J are TRBV5-1 and TRBJ1-2; D is unresolved. Between the trimmed V and J ends, which lost 2 bases and 3 bases, there was a span of 17 bases. Germline V CDR1 and CDR2: SGHRS, YFSETQ. The CDR3 runs to 16 residues. CDR3 sequence: CASSLARGERDYGYTF. The CDR3 nucleotides are TGCGCCAGCAGCTTAGCGCGTGGGGAGAGGGACTATGGCTACACCTTC.

The chain uses TRBV5-4 and TRBJ1-1, with 8 bases identical to TRBD1. Germline CDR1 is SGHNT and CDR2 is YYREEE (reference sequence). V dropped 3 bases and J dropped 2; count of bases not matched to a gene: 6. The CDR3 covers 15 residues. The CDR3 DNA is TGTGCCAGCAGCTCCGTGACAGGGGCAAACACTGAAGCTTTCTTT. Protein sequence: CASSSVTGANTEAFF.

V usage is TRBV7-2 and J usage is TRBJ2-2, with a weak D call TRBD1 (6 bases). Germline V gives CDR1 SGHTA, CDR2 FQGNSA. Between the trimmed V and J ends, which lost 3 bases and 1 base, there was a span of 18 bases. The CDR3 has 18 residues. CDR3 residues: CASSFSYRRDKNTGELFF. The DNA of the CDR3 is TGTGCCAGCAGCTTCTCCTATCGCCGGGACAAGAACACCGGGGAGCTGTTTTTT.

The chain is built from TRBV3-1 (or the pseudogene TRBV3-2) and TRBJ2-2; 8 bases agree with TRBD1. V dropped 4 bases and J dropped 6; count of bases not matched to a gene: 10. This CDR3 spans 16 amino acids. CDR1 is LGHDT and CDR2 is YNNKEL in the germline V gene (reference sequence). The CDR3 DNA is TGTGCCAGCAGCCTTCGGACAGGGAGTTACCCCGGGGAGCTGTTTTTT. Translation: CASSLRTGSYPGELFF.

The chain is built from TRBV6-5 and TRBJ2-7; TRBD1 might be the D (6 bases). Germline CDR1 and CDR2: MNHEY and SVGAGI. CDR3 length: 13 residues. The V and J ends lost 6 bases and 3 bases respectively, with 12 bases between them. The CDR3, as DNA: TGTGCCAGCAGCTGGACAGTAAACTACGAGCAGTACTTC. Translation: CASSWTVNYEQYF.

This chain uses TRBV15 with TRBJ1-1, with D perhaps matching TRBD1 (5 bases). The CDR3 has 15 amino acids. The germline V gene encodes CDR1 LNHNV and CDR2 YYDKDF (reference sequence). Between the trimmed V and J ends, which lost 3 bases and 6 bases, there was a span of 17 bases. CDR3 sequence: CATSRVGDLGAEAFF. The CDR3 DNA sequence: TGTGCCACCAGCAGGGTGGGGGACCTTGGGGCTGAAGCTTTCTTT.

This clone has only one observation. The chain employs TRBV29-1 and TRBJ2-7, with D possibly being TRBD1 (6 bases). Per the germline V gene, CDR1 is SQVTM and CDR2 is ANQGSEA. CDR3 length equals 13 residues. Deletions cut 4 bases from V and 3 bases from J, with 13 bases between. The CDR3: CSVADRINYEQYF. CDR3 sequence (DNA): TGCAGCGTTGCTGACAGGATTAACTACGAGCAGTACTTC.

The rearrangement links TRBV20-1 to TRBJ2-1; D is unclear. Trimming took off 3 bases at V and 9 bases at J, with 9 bases between the two ends. The CDR3 is 11 residues long. Germline CDR1 is DFQATT and CDR2 is SNEGSKA (reference sequence). In DNA, the CDR3 is TGCAGTGCTAGCAGAGTCACTGAGCAGTTCTTC. Translated, it gives CSASRVTEQFF.

This clone has only one observation. The CDR3 is CSVAAVGGQGTGELFF. The DNA for the CDR3 is TGCAGCGTTGCCGCGGTGGGGGGGCAGGGCACCGGGGAGCTGTTTTTT. The chain couples TRBV29-1 to TRBJ2-2; D possibly corresponds to TRBD2 (7 bases). Trimming removed 4 bases from V and 4 bases from J, with 19 bases in between. The CDR3 totals 16 residues. Germline CDR1 is SQVTM and CDR2 is ANQGSEA.

Points on this clone: One end of the junction varies from germline; a read error may be responsible. V gene TRBV5-4 combines with J gene TRBJ1-4; no firm D call. CDR3 length equals 12 residues. Germline CDR1 and CDR2: SGHNT and YYREEE (reference sequence). The CDR3 DNA is TGTGCCAGCAGCTTGCAGTCGGGTCAGCCTTCATTT. Amino acid sequence: CASSLQSGQPSF.

This rearrangement joins TRBV7-3 to TRBJ2-3; no firm D call. The germline V gene has CDR1 SGHTA and CDR2 FQGTGA. V lost 10 bases, J lost 0 bases, and 11 bases lay in between. The CDR3 loop spans 13 amino acids. The CDR3 reads CATQSPSTDTQYF. CDR3 in DNA: TGTGCCACCCAGAGCCCCAGCACAGATACGCAGTATTTT.

This clone was picked up a small number of times. V gene TRBV10-3 combines with J gene TRBJ2-7; D unresolved. Germline CDR1 is ENHRY and CDR2 is SYGVKD. V was trimmed by 6 bases and J by 0 bases, leaving 6 bases between them. The length of the CDR3 is 12 residues. This CDR3 reads CAIRSSSYEQYF. CDR3 bases: TGTGCCATCAGATCTAGCTCCTACGAGCAGTACTTC.

The J gene is TRBJ2-3, the V gene TRBV5-4; no definite D call. V was cut by 6 bases and J by 2 bases, with 10 bases left in between. In germline, CDR1 is SGHNT, CDR2 YYREEE (reference sequence). The CDR3 is 13 residues long. CDR3 protein: CASNPPNTDTQYF. The DNA for the CDR3 is TGTGCCAGCAACCCACCTAACACAGATACGCAGTATTTT.

The chain is built from TRBV14 and TRBJ2-5, with D perhaps TRBD1 or TRBD2 (5 bases each). Germline values: CDR1 SGHDN, CDR2 FVKESK. The CDR3 is 17 residues long. Trimming pared 1 base from V and 0 bases from J, leaving 15 bases between. The CDR3 coding sequence is TGTGCCAGCAGCCAAGTAGGGACGGAATTGTACCAAGAGACCCAGTACTTC. This encodes CASSQVGTELYQETQYF.

This clone has just one count. V gene TRBV11-3 combines with J gene TRBJ1-4; possible D gene TRBD1, 6 bases. The germline V gene encodes CDR1 SGHNT and CDR2 YENEEA. The CDR3 covers 17 residues. With 5 bases removed from V and 3 bases from J, the gap between germline ends came to 19 bases. CDR3 protein: CASSQTATGYPNEKLFF. CDR3 nucleotide sequence: TGTGCCAGCAGCCAAACCGCCACAGGGTATCCTAATGAAAAACTGTTTTTT. Filled out from reference TRBV11-3 and TRBJ1-4, the complete variable domain reads EAGVVQSPRYKIIEKKQPVAFWCNPISGHNTLYWYLQNLGQGPELLIRYENEEAVDDSQLPKDRFSAERLKGVDSTLKIQPAELGDSAVYLCASSQTATGYPNEKLFFGSGTQLSVL.

The gene calls are TRBV5-1 and TRBJ1-1; no firm D call. CDR3 length: 14 residues. V gave up 0 bases and J gave up 11 bases, with 17 bases separating them. CDR1 and CDR2 from the germline V gene are SGHRS and YFSETQ. The CDR3 protein is CASSLAGPGGVAFF. CDR3 in DNA: TGCGCCAGCAGCTTGGCCGGGCCAGGCGGAGTCGCTTTCTTT.

The chain employs TRBV2 and TRBJ1-5; unclear D gene. CDR3 size: 15 residues. V lost 3 bases to trimming and J lost 1 base, with 10 bases between them. The germline V gene has CDR1 SNHLY and CDR2 FYNNEI. The CDR3 sequence: CASSDSLESNQPQHF. In DNA form, the CDR3 reads TGTGCCAGCAGTGATAGTTTGGAGAGCAATCAGCCCCAGCATTTT.

The CDR3, as DNA: TGTGCCAGCAGCTTAACATACGGGGGCCCGGCAGATACGCAGTATTTT. Its protein is CASSLTYGGPADTQYF. The gene calls are TRBV13 and TRBJ2-3; perhaps D is TRBD1 or TRBD2 (6 bases each). Germline V gene lookup returns CDR1 PRHDT and CDR2 FYEKMQ (reference sequence). The CDR3 totals 16 residues. V gave up 2 bases and J gave up 4 bases, with 16 bases separating them.

V and J are TRBV14 and TRBJ1-2, with 7 bases that match TRBD1. The CDR3 covers 13 residues. CDR1 SGHDN and CDR2 FVKESK come from the germline V gene. V shed 4 bases and J 2 bases; nucleotides not matched to a gene: 1. CDR3 loop: CASSPGQNYGYTF. The CDR3, as DNA: TGTGCCAGCAGCCCGGGACAGAACTATGGCTACACCTTC.

This chain links TRBV28 with TRBJ1-1; D unclear. CDR3 length: 15 residues. V was clipped by 8 bases and J by 5 bases, with 21 bases between them. In germline, CDR1 is MDHEN, CDR2 SYDVKM. The CDR3 DNA follows: TGTGCCAGCGTTCTGATACAGTTCGGGCGGACTGAAGCTTTCTTT. Amino acid sequence: CASVLIQFGRTEAFF.